This passage covers 23 T cell receptor beta chains from one sample sequenced in a study of TIL therapy for anti-PD-1-resistant metastatic lung cancer. The libraries were made with immunoSEQ v3. TCRdb's table, derived via immunoSEQ multiplex PCR, lists solely in-frame clones and lacks some. Of tens of thousands of clones in the sample, 74% were seen once. The time point denotes: pre-treatment sample, taken before nivolumab and TIL therapy. This specimen was blood, taken at baseline. The origin of the receptors is a woman aged 30 to 85 with non-small cell lung cancer.

This chain uses TRBV6-4 with TRBJ1-2, with D perhaps matching TRBD1 (6 bases). CDR3 length: 15 residues. The V and J ends lost 6 bases and 5 bases respectively, with 19 bases between them. Per germline, CDR1 MRHNA and CDR2 SNTAGT. CDR3 DNA sequence: TGTGCCAGCAGCTCCGAGGGGGGGGCTTGGTATGGCTACACCTTC. Its protein product is CASSSEGGAWYGYTF.

This chain uses TRBV7-7 with TRBJ1-1; tentatively, D is TRBD1 (5 bases). The germline V and J ends were trimmed by 2 bases and 5 bases, with 12 bases remaining between them. Germline CDR1 is SSHAT and CDR2 is FNYEAQ (reference sequence). The CDR3 covers 14 residues. The CDR3 coding sequence is TGTGCCAGCAGCTTATCGGGCAGGGTGACTGAAGCTTTCTTT. Amino acid sequence: CASSLSGRVTEAFF.

This chain links TRBV18 with TRBJ1-2; D gene uncertain. Per germline, CDR1 KGHSH and CDR2 LQKENI. V was pared by 2 bases and J by 8 bases, with 15 bases between. The CDR3 is made up of 14 amino acids. The CDR3: CASSPMKGSGGYTF. In nucleotides, the CDR3 is TGTGCCAGCTCACCAATGAAGGGCAGCGGGGGCTACACCTTC.

A single count supports this clone. The J gene is TRBJ2-1, the V gene TRBV7-6, with 9 positions matching TRBD2. V trimming: 4 bases; J trimming: 5 bases; junction bases outside the gene matches: 6. The CDR3 spans 15 residues. The germline V gene has CDR1 SGHVS and CDR2 FNYEAQ. In DNA, the CDR3 is TGTGCCAGCAGCTACGGGGTAGCGGGGGACAATGAGCAGTTCTTC. Protein product: CASSYGVAGDNEQFF.

This clone showed up just a few times. The chain combines TRBV4-2 with TRBJ1-1; no definite D call. The CDR3 loop spans 15 amino acids. The germline V gene has CDR1 LGHNA and CDR2 YNFKEQ. V was clipped by 1 base and J by 1 base, with 10 bases between them. The CDR3 DNA is TGTGCCAGCAGCCAAGGTGCAGTGACGAACACTGAAGCTTTCTTT. Its protein product is CASSQGAVTNTEAFF.

The chain is built from TRBV6-4 and TRBJ1-4, with 7 bases matching TRBD1. The CDR3 has 13 amino acids. Germline CDR1 and CDR2: MRHNA and SNTAGT. Unmatched junction bases numbered 6, after V lost 6 bases and J lost 8 bases. CDR3 DNA sequence: TGTGCCAGCAGCCGTGACAGGGAAGAAAAACTGTTTTTT. Translation gives CASSRDREEKLFF.

The chain links TRBV7-6 to TRBJ2-3, with TRBD2 as a possible D gene (5 bases). The V gene's germline CDR1 is SGHVS and CDR2 FNYEAQ. V dropped 4 bases and J dropped 2 bases, with 13 bases sitting between them. The CDR3 loop spans 15 amino acids. CDR3: CASSSWTPPTDTQYF. The CDR3 bases are TGTGCCAGCAGCTCCTGGACTCCCCCCACAGATACGCAGTATTTT.

The gene calls are TRBV11-3 and TRBJ2-5; the D gene is possibly TRBD1 (5 bases). Germline loops: CDR1 SGHNT, CDR2 YENEEA. This CDR3 has 13 residues. Trimming left V 4 bases short and J 3 bases short, with 9 bases between. As DNA, the CDR3 is TGTGCCAGCAGCTGGGGCCAGGAAGAGACCCAGTACTTC. Encoded protein: CASSWGQEETQYF.

The CDR3 here is CASSQEGTSGYEQYF. The CDR3 bases are TGTGCCAGCAGCCAAGAGGGGACTAGCGGCTACGAGCAGTACTTC. V usage is TRBV4-2 and J usage is TRBJ2-7, with TRBD2 matching 11 bases. Germline V gives CDR1 LGHNA, CDR2 YNFKEQ. This CDR3 comprises 15 residues. The J segment lost 3 bases and the V segment lost 0 bases, leaving 1 base of the junction unmatched.

This chain uses TRBV10-3 with TRBJ2-7; TRBD1 agrees at 8 bases. Looked up from germline, CDR1 is ENHRY and CDR2 is SYGVKD. V trimming: 3 bases; J trimming: 3 bases; junction bases outside the gene matches: 13. The CDR3 sequence is 17 residues long. The CDR3 DNA reads TGTGCCATCAGTGACCCAAATTTACCCGGACAGGGCTACGAGCAGTACTTC. This codes for CAISDPNLPGQGYEQYF.

The chain uses TRBV6-1 and TRBJ2-7, with 8 bases identical to TRBD2. Germline V gene sequence: CDR1 MNHNS, CDR2 SASEGT. There are 14 residues in the CDR3. V lost 6 bases and J lost 2; bases outside the gene matches: 6. The CDR3 nucleotides are TGTGCCAGCAGGGTAGGGACTAGGGCCTACGAGCAGTACTTC. Its protein is CASRVGTRAYEQYF.

This rearrangement joins TRBV5-1 to TRBJ2-3, with D uncertain. The CDR3 extends over 11 amino acids. With 6 bases removed from V and 7 bases from J, the gap between germline ends came to 9 bases. Germline CDR1 reads SGHRS; CDR2 reads YFSETQ. This chain's CDR3 is CASTPGNTQYF. The CDR3 DNA reads TGCGCCAGCACCCCTGGGAATACGCAGTATTTT.

The rearrangement joins TRBV7-2 to TRBJ2-5; D is unclear. Trimming removed 5 bases from V and 1 base from J, with 14 bases in between. The length of the CDR3 is 15 residues. The germline V gene encodes CDR1 SGHTA and CDR2 FQGNSA. The CDR3 coding sequence is TGTGCCAGCAGCCCTAACATTGGCGGCCAAGAGACCCAGTACTTC. Translating it yields CASSPNIGGQETQYF.

This chain uses TRBV28 with TRBJ2-1; weak D call: TRBD2 (6 bases). CDR3 length: 13 amino acids. The V gene's germline CDR1 is MDHEN and CDR2 SYDVKM. Trimming removed 6 bases at V and 7 bases at J, with 13 bases between. CDR3: CASSRSSVNEQFF. The CDR3 DNA sequence: TGTGCCAGCAGCCGATCTAGCGTAAATGAGCAGTTCTTC.

The chain carries TRBV21-1 and TRBJ2-7. TRBV21-1 is described as a pseudogene. The CDR3 extends over 13 amino acids. This CDR3 reads CPSRRTRTYEQYF. Written as DNA, the CDR3 is TGTCCCAGTCGGAGGACAAGAACCTACGAGCAGTACTTC.

J is TRBJ2-7 and V is TRBV6-1; TRBD1 is a possible D gene (5 bases). There are 12 residues in the CDR3. Germline values: CDR1 MNHNS, CDR2 SASEGT. The V and J ends lost 3 bases and 6 bases respectively, with 9 bases between them. CDR3 bases: TGTGCCAGCAGTGACCCCAGGGCCGAGCAGTACTTC. Encoded protein: CASSDPRAEQYF.

This chain uses TRBV5-1 with TRBJ2-2, with D unresolved. This CDR3 comprises 15 residues. Germline V gene sequence: CDR1 SGHRS, CDR2 YFSETQ. V was clipped by 2 bases and J by 0 bases, with 8 bases between them. The CDR3 protein is CASSFFDTNTGELFF. The CDR3 DNA sequence: TGCGCCAGCAGCTTCTTTGACACGAACACCGGGGAGCTGTTTTTT.

This clone was observed a few times. V gene TRBV6-1 combines with J gene TRBJ1-3, with D unresolved. Trimming removed 3 bases from V and 0 bases from J, with 6 bases in between. CDR1 and CDR2 from the germline V gene are MNHNS and SASEGT. The CDR3 is 14 amino acids. The DNA for the CDR3 is TGTGCCAGCAGTGACTCGTTCTCTGGAAACACCATATATTTT. Amino acids: CASSDSFSGNTIYF.

The table lists this clone with a count of one. This chain joins TRBV30 and TRBJ2-5; D uncertain. Looked up from germline, CDR1 is GTSNPN and CDR2 is SVGIG (reference sequence). The V end lost 5 bases, the J end lost 5 bases, and 6 bases lay between the germline ends. The CDR3 length is 10 residues. The CDR3, as DNA: TGTGCCTGGGCCGGGGAGACCCAGTACTTC. It codes for CAWAGETQYF.

This clone was counted only a few times. The rearrangement uses TRBV5-4 and TRBJ1-1; the D gene is possibly TRBD1 (6 bases). The CDR3 extends over 13 amino acids. Trimming pared 1 base from V and 5 bases from J, leaving 9 bases between. Germline V lookup: CDR1 SGHNT, CDR2 YYREEE (reference sequence). The CDR3, as DNA: TGTGCCAGCAGCTTGAGGGGGGGAACTGAAGCTTTCTTT. Encoded protein: CASSLRGGTEAFF.

The V and J genes are TRBV7-9 and TRBJ2-7; 14 bases are shared with TRBD2. Trimming removed 7 bases from V and 5 bases from J; junction bases left unmatched: 7. In germline, CDR1 is SEHNR, CDR2 FQNEAQ (reference sequence). The CDR3 length is 15 residues. The DNA for the CDR3 is TGTGCCAGCACCCCGGGACTAGCGGGAGCGGACGAGCAGTACTTC. Translation gives CASTPGLAGADEQYF.

The chain combines TRBV5-1 with TRBJ2-5; no firm D call. The CDR3 is 15 residues long. V lost 4 bases to trimming and J lost 3 bases, with 16 bases between them. Germline CDR1 SGHRS, CDR2 YFSETQ. CDR3 sequence reads: CASSMAGETEETQYF. The CDR3 DNA is TGCGCCAGCAGCATGGCCGGTGAAACGGAAGAGACCCAGTACTTC.

The gene calls are TRBV5-7 and TRBJ2-7, with TRBD1 matching 7 bases. TRBV5-7 is marked as an open reading frame, function uncertain. With 7 bases clipped from V and 5 bases from J, the junction kept 6 bases outside the gene matches. CDR3 length: 12 residues. The CDR3 bases are TGTGCCAGCCCGACAGGGACCCACGAGCAGTACTTC. Translating gives CASPTGTHEQYF.